The following is a TCR beta chain sequence with its context. As yet, its antigen is unknown. This CDR3 has 13 residues. The V gene end was trimmed by 7 bases and the J gene end by 9 bases; junction bases not matched to a gene: 10. Germline CDR1 is SGDLS and CDR2 is YYNGEE. These data come from a study of cytomegalovirus exposure and HLA in healthy donors. Measured with immunoSEQ multiplex PCR; TCRdb has only the in-frame clones, and not every one. The sample carries about 180,000 clones, around nine tenths recorded once. Study-wide results and limits: The TCR clusters that emerged in the first cohort tended, a later analysis found, to co-occur in the roughly 110 validation repertoires. Some TCR beta chains (164 of them) were listed as cytomegalovirus-associated.

The source is a man aged 18 to 30 in good health and CMV-seropositive. The chain joins TRBV9 to TRBJ1-1; 9 bases are a match to TRBD1. Sequenced material: PBMCs. The CDR3 loop is CASEGQGILKAFF. The CDR3 bases are TGTGCCAGCGAAGGACAGGGGATTCTTAAAGCTTTCTTT.